Listed here is a single T cell receptor (beta chain). Its antigen is currently unknown. The sample originates from a study of cytomegalovirus exposure and HLA in healthy donors. General study findings and limits: Serostatus for CMV was the only available immune exposure information. Clonal expansion was found to be greater in HLA-associated TCR beta chains than in equally common others in a later analysis.

Per the germline V gene, CDR1 is KGHSH and CDR2 is LQKENI. The V gene lost 3 bases and the J gene lost 4 bases, with 18 bases spanning the gap. This CDR3 region has 16 residues. PCR amplification relied on 60 Vbeta primers (plus 13 Jbeta primers). This table comes from immunoSEQ multiplex PCR, and its TCRdb copy is limited to in-frame clones, with some not included. The sample records roughly 130,000 clones, around 67% being singletons. The source is a woman in her forties in good health and CMV-seropositive. Sequences were obtained from PBMCs. The rearrangement uses TRBV18 and TRBJ2-5; tentative D call: TRBD2 (6 bases). CDR3 sequence reads: CASSPIHGSLRETQYF. CDR3 in DNA: TGTGCCAGCTCACCCATTCACGGGAGTTTGAGAGAGACCCAGTACTTC.